Listed below are T cell receptor beta chains from one sample, sequenced in a study of quantifying T cell responses using KT2 cells. TCRdb passed the UMI-ligation and nested PCR reads through MiXCR, listing each CDR3 protein once. The repertoire has around 50,000 distinct CDR3 sequences, more than 9% of them found once; the top ten carry about 10%. Sequencing was performed on PBMCs spiked with cells of the T cell clone KT2. All receptors derive from a human donor. The CDR3 runs from the conserved cysteine through the conserved F or W. A D gene is named only where the DNA matches it firmly. Not every row has a clone size; where given, it reads once, few, many or a size class.

d_gene: TRBD1
v_gene: TRBV6-5
abundance: NA
j_gene: TRBJ1-3
CDR3aa: CASSFSDRPNSGNTIYF
CDR3nt: TGTGCCAGCAGTTTCTCGGACAGGCCCAACTCTGGAAACACCATATATTTT

d_gene: NA
v_gene: TRBV20-1
abundance: many
j_gene: TRBJ2-7
CDR3aa: CSAGAVSSYEQYF
CDR3nt: TGCAGTGCAGGGGCCGTTAGCTCCTACGAGCAGTACTTC

d_gene: NA
v_gene: TRBV7-9
abundance: many
j_gene: TRBJ2-3
CDR3aa: CASSLAGSGTDTQYF
CDR3nt: TGTGCCAGCAGCTTAGCTGGAAGCGGCACAGATACGCAGTATTTT

d_gene: TRBD2
v_gene: TRBV11-2
abundance: NA
j_gene: TRBJ2-1
CDR3aa: CASSFNRFSGLAGGRVSYNEQFF
CDR3nt: TGTGCCAGCAGCTTTAATAGGTTTTCCGGACTAGCGGGGGGACGCGTCTCCTACAATGAGCAGTTCTTC

d_gene: NA
v_gene: TRBV7-9
abundance: many
j_gene: TRBJ2-5
CDR3aa: CASSEYSGVKEETQYF
CDR3nt: TGTGCCAGCAGCGAATATTCAGGGGTAAAGGAGGAGACCCAGTACTTC

d_gene: NA
v_gene: TRBV29-1
abundance: few
j_gene: TRBJ1-4
CDR3aa: CSVETRTREKLFF
CDR3nt: TGCAGCGTTGAAACCAGGACGCGGGAAAAACTGTTTTTT

d_gene: NA
v_gene: TRBV18
abundance: NA
j_gene: TRBJ1-1
CDR3aa: CASSLGLPRMNTEAFF
CDR3nt: TGTGCCAGCTCACTGGGGTTACCCCGCATGAACACTGAAGCTTTCTTT

d_gene: NA
v_gene: TRBV11-1
abundance: few
j_gene: TRBJ2-7
CDR3aa: CASSPSTDSYEQYF
CDR3nt: TGTGCCAGCAGCCCTTCGACGGACTCCTACGAGCAGTACTTC

d_gene: TRBD2
v_gene: TRBV27
abundance: NA
j_gene: TRBJ2-7
CDR3aa: CASSLLGGEQYF
CDR3nt: TGTGCCAGCAGTTTATTGGGGGGGGAGCAGTACTTC

d_gene: NA
v_gene: TRBV4-3
abundance: NA
j_gene: TRBJ2-1
CDR3aa: CASSLGTLPYNEQFF
CDR3nt: TGCGCCAGCAGCCTCGGGACTCTTCCCTACAATGAGCAGTTCTTC

d_gene: NA
v_gene: TRBV7-3
abundance: NA
j_gene: TRBJ1-6
CDR3aa: CASSLGRNSPLHF
CDR3nt: TGTGCCAGCAGCTTAGGGAGAAATTCACCCCTCCACTTT

d_gene: NA
v_gene: TRBV28
abundance: few
j_gene: TRBJ1-4
CDR3aa: CASSLTGVGEKLFF
CDR3nt: TGTGCCAGCAGTTTGACCGGGGTAGGCGAAAAACTGTTTTTT

d_gene: NA
v_gene: TRBV5-4
abundance: few
j_gene: TRBJ1-2
CDR3aa: CASSLGGVDGYTF
CDR3nt: TGTGCCAGCAGCTTGGGAGGGGTCGACGGCTACACCTTC

d_gene: TRBD2
v_gene: TRBV10-3
abundance: few
j_gene: TRBJ2-7
CDR3aa: CAISESVAWFSGSSYEQYF
CDR3nt: TGTGCCATCAGTGAGTCCGTCGCCTGGTTTAGCGGGAGCTCCTACGAGCAGTACTTC

d_gene: NA
v_gene: TRBV29-1
abundance: many
j_gene: TRBJ1-2
CDR3aa: CSVEGRQAGYTF
CDR3nt: TGCAGCGTTGAAGGTAGACAGGCGGGCTACACCTTC

d_gene: NA
v_gene: TRBV6-1
abundance: few
j_gene: TRBJ1-5
CDR3aa: CASSEVVSQSNQPQHF
CDR3nt: TGTGCCAGCAGTGAAGTGGTCAGCCAAAGCAATCAGCCCCAGCATTTT

d_gene: TRBD2
v_gene: TRBV12-3/TRBV12-4
abundance: few
j_gene: TRBJ2-1
CDR3aa: CASMSGRASNEQFF
CDR3nt: TGTGCCAGCATGAGCGGGAGGGCCTCCAATGAGCAGTTCTTC

d_gene: NA
v_gene: TRBV7-6
abundance: NA
j_gene: TRBJ2-1
CDR3aa: CASSLVDVGRDNNEQFF
CDR3nt: TGTGCCAGCAGCTTAGTCGACGTGGGGCGGGACAACAATGAGCAGTTCTTC

d_gene: TRBD1
v_gene: TRBV6-6
abundance: NA
j_gene: TRBJ1-5
CDR3aa: CASNLDRGNQPQHF
CDR3nt: TGTGCCAGCAACCTAGACAGGGGGAATCAGCCCCAGCATTTT

d_gene: NA
v_gene: TRBV11-3
abundance: few
j_gene: TRBJ2-2
CDR3aa: CASSFRGNTGELFF
CDR3nt: TGTGCCAGCAGCTTCAGGGGAAACACCGGGGAGCTGTTTTTT

d_gene: TRBD1
v_gene: TRBV20-1
abundance: NA
j_gene: TRBJ1-5
CDR3aa: CSAEDRGWPRPQHF
CDR3nt: TGCAGTGCAGAAGACAGGGGGTGGCCGCGACCCCAGCATTTT

d_gene: NA
v_gene: TRBV14
abundance: many
j_gene: TRBJ2-7
CDR3aa: CASSRHEQYF
CDR3nt: TGTGCCAGCAGCCGGCACGAGCAGTACTTC

d_gene: TRBD1
v_gene: TRBV10-3
abundance: NA
j_gene: TRBJ1-1
CDR3aa: CAIGGGQGGTEAFF
CDR3nt: TGTGCCATCGGAGGGGGACAGGGAGGGACTGAAGCTTTCTTT

d_gene: NA
v_gene: TRBV6-2/TRBV6-3
abundance: medium-sized
j_gene: TRBJ2-6
CDR3aa: CASSYSSGANVLTF
CDR3nt: TGTGCCAGCAGTTACAGCTCTGGGGCCAACGTCCTGACTTTC

d_gene: NA
v_gene: TRBV6-1
abundance: few
j_gene: TRBJ1-4
CDR3aa: CASRKTAGDEKLFF
CDR3nt: TGTGCCAGCAGGAAGACTGCCGGGGATGAAAAACTGTTTTTT

d_gene: TRBD1
v_gene: TRBV6-5
abundance: many
j_gene: TRBJ2-6
CDR3aa: CASSLSGTGGLSGANVLTF
CDR3nt: TGTGCCAGCAGCCTATCCGGGACAGGGGGCCTCTCTGGGGCCAACGTCCTGACTTTC

d_gene: NA
v_gene: TRBV15
abundance: few
j_gene: TRBJ1-4
CDR3aa: CATSSSRVINEKLFF
CDR3nt: TGTGCCACCAGCAGTAGCCGGGTCATAAATGAAAAACTGTTTTTT

d_gene: NA
v_gene: TRBV2
abundance: few
j_gene: TRBJ2-3
CDR3aa: CASTEGGDTQYF
CDR3nt: TGTGCCAGCACCGAAGGGGGGGATACGCAGTATTTT

d_gene: NA
v_gene: TRBV19
abundance: many
j_gene: TRBJ2-4
CDR3aa: CASSISVGVAKNIQYF
CDR3nt: TGTGCCAGTAGTATTTCTGTGGGCGTAGCCAAAAACATTCAGTACTTC

d_gene: TRBD2
v_gene: TRBV5-1
abundance: few
j_gene: TRBJ2-3
CDR3aa: CASSSLAGGTDTQYF
CDR3nt: TGCGCCAGCAGCTCCCTAGCGGGTGGCACAGATACGCAGTATTTT

d_gene: TRBD2
v_gene: TRBV18
abundance: few
j_gene: TRBJ2-1
CDR3aa: CASSAGVGNEQFF
CDR3nt: TGTGCCAGCTCAGCGGGAGTAGGAAATGAGCAGTTCTTC

d_gene: TRBD1
v_gene: TRBV7-9
abundance: NA
j_gene: TRBJ2-7
CDR3aa: CASSSTGGPSFDEQYF
CDR3nt: TGTGCCAGCAGCTCCACAGGGGGCCCTTCGTTTGACGAGCAGTACTTC

d_gene: TRBD1
v_gene: TRBV12-5
abundance: once
j_gene: TRBJ2-7
CDR3aa: CASGPPGQGNEQYF
CDR3nt: TGTGCTAGTGGCCCCCCGGGACAGGGTAACGAGCAGTACTTC

d_gene: NA
v_gene: TRBV4-2
abundance: few
j_gene: TRBJ1-5
CDR3aa: CASSQEEGQPQHF
CDR3nt: TGTGCCAGCAGCCAAGAGGAAGGTCAGCCCCAGCATTTT

d_gene: NA
v_gene: TRBV15
abundance: NA
j_gene: TRBJ1-2
CDR3aa: CATSKMATGGYGYTF
CDR3nt: TGTGCCACCAGCAAAATGGCAACGGGAGGCTATGGCTACACCTTC

d_gene: NA
v_gene: TRBV4-3
abundance: few
j_gene: TRBJ2-3
CDR3aa: CASSQVGWKGDTQYF
CDR3nt: TGCGCCAGCAGCCAAGTCGGTTGGAAGGGAGATACGCAGTATTTT

d_gene: NA
v_gene: TRBV20-1
abundance: many
j_gene: TRBJ1-2
CDR3aa: CSARRGQNNGYTF
CDR3nt: TGCAGTGCTAGACGAGGGCAGAATAATGGCTACACCTTC

d_gene: TRBD1
v_gene: TRBV12-3/TRBV12-4
abundance: NA
j_gene: TRBJ2-6
CDR3aa: CASSSATDRAGANVLTF
CDR3nt: TGTGCCAGCAGTTCCGCTACCGACAGGGCTGGGGCCAACGTCCTGACTTTC

d_gene: NA
v_gene: TRBV3-1
abundance: few
j_gene: TRBJ1-1
CDR3aa: CASSQGGSALNTEAFF
CDR3nt: TGTGCCAGCAGCCAAGGAGGTTCGGCGCTGAACACTGAAGCTTTCTTT

d_gene: NA
v_gene: TRBV3-1
abundance: few
j_gene: TRBJ2-7
CDR3aa: CASSHAGPYEQYF
CDR3nt: TGTGCCAGCAGCCACGCGGGGCCCTACGAGCAGTACTTC

d_gene: TRBD1
v_gene: TRBV29-1
abundance: many
j_gene: TRBJ1-5
CDR3aa: CSVETGGGQPQHF
CDR3nt: TGCAGCGTTGAAACAGGGGGCGGTCAGCCCCAGCATTTT

d_gene: TRBD2
v_gene: TRBV28
abundance: many
j_gene: TRBJ2-5
CDR3aa: CASRIAGDWETQYF
CDR3nt: TGTGCCAGCAGGATAGCGGGAGATTGGGAGACCCAGTACTTC